The 26 T cell receptor beta chains below all came from one sample that was sequenced in a study of blood T cell repertoires in COVID-19. Libraries were prepared by immunoSEQ multiplex PCR; TCRdb keeps only in-frame clonotypes and omits some of them. The repertoire has around 100,000 clones, 80% of them found once; the top ten carry approximately 29%. The sequenced sample was peripheral blood. These receptors all come from a man between 65 and 85 years old with active or convalescent COVID-19.

V gene TRBV7-2 combines with J gene TRBJ2-3; D is unclear. CDR1 is SGHTA and CDR2 is FQGNSA in the germline V gene. The CDR3 contains 15 residues. V dropped 4 bases and J dropped 0 bases, with 11 bases sitting between them. The CDR3 coding sequence is TGTGCCAGCAGCTCCGTCGAGAGTAGCACAGATACGCAGTATTTT. Amino acid sequence: CASSSVESSTDTQYF.

This chain links TRBV7-7 with TRBJ2-1; TRBD1 might be the D (5 bases). Trimming left V 5 bases short and J 6 bases short, with 14 bases between. The CDR3 loop spans 14 amino acids. CDR1 and CDR2 (germline): SSHAT, FNYEAQ (reference sequence). In DNA, the CDR3 is TGTGCCAGCAGCCCTGGGGCTAGTTTCAATGAGCAGTTCTTC. Translated: CASSPGASFNEQFF.

The V gene is TRBV5-4, the J gene TRBJ2-2; D uncertain. With 3 bases removed from V and 0 bases from J, the gap between germline ends came to 6 bases. This CDR3 is built from 14 residues. The germline V gene has CDR1 SGHNT and CDR2 YYREEE (reference sequence). The CDR3 reads CASSSSANTGELFF. In DNA form, the CDR3 reads TGTGCCAGCAGCTCGAGCGCGAACACCGGGGAGCTGTTTTTT. Combining the CDR3 with reference TRBV5-4 and TRBJ2-2 gives the whole variable domain ETGVTQSPTHLIKTRGQQVTLRCSSQSGHNTVSWYQQALGQGPQFIFQYYREEENGRGNFPPRFSGLQFPNYSSELNVNALELDDSALYLCASSSSANTGELFFGEGSRLTVL.

The gene calls are TRBV5-6 and TRBJ1-1; D is uncertain. Germline CDR1 and CDR2: SGHDT and YYEEEE. The CDR3 is 13 amino acids. Trimming took off 2 bases at V and 1 base at J, with 6 bases between the two ends. The CDR3 nucleotides read TGTGCCAGCAGCTTAGACACGAACACTGAAGCTTTCTTT. Translation gives CASSLDTNTEAFF.

The gene calls are TRBV12-3 or TRBV12-4 and TRBJ1-2, with 7 nucleotides matching TRBD1. V lost 6 bases and J lost 8; bases outside the gene matches: 9. The CDR3 sequence is 13 residues long. The CDR3 bases are TGTGCCAGCAGCCAGACAGGGCTGTACGGCTACACCTTC. It yields the protein CASSQTGLYGYTF.

The chain employs TRBV9 and TRBJ1-6; 7 bases are shared with TRBD1. Germline loops: CDR1 SGDLS, CDR2 YYNGEE. The trim removed 0 bases at V and 5 bases at J, leaving 2 bases unmatched. The CDR3 sequence is 15 residues long. The CDR3 region has the DNA TGTGCCAGCAGCGTAGAAGGGACAGATAATTCACCCCTCCACTTT. Translating it yields CASSVEGTDNSPLHF.

J is TRBJ2-7 and V is TRBV5-1, with D perhaps matching TRBD1 (5 bases). The germline CDR1 and CDR2 sequences are SGHRS and YFSETQ. This CDR3 has 14 residues. Trimming took off 0 bases at V and 5 bases at J, with 12 bases between the two ends. DNA of the CDR3: TGCGCCAGCAGCTTGGTTTCGAGCAGGGACGAGCAGTACTTC. Protein sequence: CASSLVSSRDEQYF.

In its sample, this clone was seen once. The genes are TRBV27 and TRBJ1-4, with 10 nucleotides matching TRBD1. V gave up 4 bases and J gave up 2 bases; unmatched junction bases: 7. This CDR3 spans 17 amino acids. Germline CDR1 reads MNHEY; CDR2 reads SMNVEV (reference sequence). In nucleotides, the CDR3 is TGTGCCAGCAGTTCCCTGACAGGGGGCAGGACTAATGAAAAACTGTTTTTT. Translation gives CASSSLTGGRTNEKLFF.

The rearrangement joins TRBV12-3 or TRBV12-4 to TRBJ2-7, with 7 positions matching TRBD1. J gave up 5 bases and V 6 bases, and 4 bases lay outside the gene matches. The CDR3 has 12 residues. In DNA, the CDR3 is TGTGCCAGCAGCGAAGGGGGCCACGAGCAGTACTTC. The encoded protein is CASSEGGHEQYF.

J is TRBJ1-3 and V is TRBV28, with D perhaps matching TRBD1 (6 bases). The CDR3 has 17 residues. V was cut by 6 bases and J by 6 bases, with 24 bases left in between. Germline V gene data show CDR1 as MDHEN and CDR2 as SYDVKM. The CDR3 is CASSATRQAALLNTIYF. Here the CDR3 DNA reads TGTGCCAGCAGCGCGACCCGACAGGCCGCGCTACTAAACACCATATATTTT.

The genes are TRBV11-2 and TRBJ2-7; D possibly corresponds to TRBD1 (6 bases). Deletions cut 0 bases from V and 1 base from J, with 10 bases between. The CDR3 has 15 amino acids. CDR1 SGHAT and CDR2 FQNNGV come from the germline V gene. The CDR3 protein is CASSLDRGASYEQYF. The CDR3 nucleotides read TGTGCCAGCAGCTTAGACAGGGGTGCTTCCTACGAGCAGTACTTC.

V usage is TRBV28 and J usage is TRBJ1-6; D perhaps matches TRBD1 (5 bases). Deletions cut 5 bases from V and 4 bases from J, with 12 bases between. The CDR3 runs 15 residues. Germline V gives CDR1 MDHEN, CDR2 SYDVKM. The CDR3 region is CASSPATDYNSPLHF. The CDR3 DNA sequence: TGTGCCAGCAGTCCGGCGACAGATTATAATTCACCCCTCCACTTT.

V usage is TRBV7-2 and J usage is TRBJ2-2, with TRBD1 matching 10 bases. Germline V gene data show CDR1 as SGHTA and CDR2 as FQGNSA. V dropped 5 bases and J dropped 3; count of bases not matched to a gene: 3. This CDR3 comprises 15 residues. The CDR3 region has the DNA TGTGCCAGCAGCCCGGGGACAGGGGACACCGGGGAGCTGTTTTTT. Translating gives CASSPGTGDTGELFF.

This sequence joins TRBV30 and TRBJ2-2; 8 bases map to TRBD1. V gave up 3 bases and J gave up 3 bases; unmatched junction bases: 3. The CDR3 consists of 14 residues. In germline, CDR1 is GTSNPN, CDR2 SVGIG (reference sequence). The CDR3 coding sequence is TGTGCCTGGAGACAGGGGGGATACACCGGGGAGCTGTTTTTT. It yields the protein CAWRQGGYTGELFF.

V is TRBV29-1 and J is TRBJ2-7; tentatively, D is TRBD2 (5 bases). V was clipped by 5 bases and J by 1 base, with 21 bases between them. This CDR3 is 16 amino acids long. Germline assignment: CDR1 SQVTM and CDR2 ANQGSEA. The CDR3: CSVSNPGNKGSYEQYF. The CDR3 DNA sequence: TGCAGCGTTTCCAACCCCGGGAACAAGGGTTCCTACGAGCAGTACTTC.

The gene calls are TRBV6-2 or TRBV6-3 and TRBJ2-7, with 9 positions matching TRBD2. The CDR3 covers 17 residues. The germline V gene has CDR1 MNHEY and CDR2 SVGEGT. V lost 2 bases and J lost 3; bases outside the gene matches: 11. CDR3 region: CASSYILGASGDYEQYF. The CDR3 nucleotides are TGTGCCAGCAGTTACATCCTCGGGGCTAGCGGGGACTACGAGCAGTACTTC.

The chain couples TRBV5-5 to TRBJ1-1; the D is unclear. CDR3 length: 13 residues. Germline V lookup: CDR1 SGHKS, CDR2 YYEKEE (reference sequence). Trimming cost V 0 bases and J 1 base, with 4 bases left between them. This chain's CDR3 is CASSLGGNTEAFF. The CDR3 bases are TGTGCCAGCAGCTTGGGAGGGAACACTGAAGCTTTCTTT.

This clone was found once. V gene TRBV15 combines with J gene TRBJ1-5; 9 nucleotides match TRBD1. V was pared by 0 bases and J by 2 bases, with 5 bases of the junction left unmatched. The germline V gene encodes CDR1 LNHNV and CDR2 YYDKDF (reference sequence). The CDR3 runs 17 residues. The CDR3 DNA follows: TGTGCCACCAGCAGAGATAGGGGGGACAGGGGCAATCAGCCCCAGCATTTT. The encoded protein is CATSRDRGDRGNQPQHF.

This clone was seen just once. This chain uses TRBV7-6 with TRBJ1-1; D is ambiguous. The V end was cut by 2 bases, the J end by 5 bases, with 12 bases between. The CDR3 is 14 residues long. CDR1 SGHVS and CDR2 FNYEAQ come from the germline V gene. CDR3 nucleotides: TGTGCCAGCAGCTTACAGGAGGGTATGACTGAAGCTTTCTTT. Its translation is CASSLQEGMTEAFF. The full variable domain, in which reference TRBV7-6 and TRBJ1-1 provide the parts outside the CDR3, is GAGVSQSPRYKVTKRGQDVALRCDPISGHVSLYWYRQALGQGPEFLTYFNYEAQQDKSGLPNDRFSAERPEGSISTLTIQRTEQRDSAMYRCASSLQEGMTEAFFGQGTRLTVV.

J is TRBJ2-6 and V is TRBV27; weak D call: TRBD2 (6 bases). With 6 bases removed from V and 2 bases from J, the gap between germline ends came to 8 bases. Germline loops: CDR1 MNHEY, CDR2 SMNVEV (reference sequence). The CDR3 sequence is 14 residues long. Here the CDR3 DNA reads TGTGCCAGCAGATGGGGGGCTGGGGCCAACGTCCTGACTTTC. Its protein product is CASRWGAGANVLTF.

In its sample, this clone was seen a few times. The V and J genes are TRBV5-4 and TRBJ2-1, with a tentative D call TRBD2 (6 bases). This CDR3 spans 15 amino acids. V lost 7 bases to trimming and J lost 0 bases, with 14 bases between them. Germline CDR1 SGHNT, CDR2 YYREEE (reference sequence). CDR3 residues: CASGSGSSSYNEQFF. The DNA for the CDR3 is TGTGCCAGCGGGAGCGGGTCTAGCTCCTACAATGAGCAGTTCTTC.

V and J are TRBV7-2 and TRBJ1-1; D remains unclear. The V end lost 5 bases, the J end lost 6 bases, and 10 bases lay between the germline ends. There are 12 residues in the CDR3. Germline lookup yields CDR1 SGHTA and CDR2 FQGNSA. CDR3 protein: CASSRGSPEAFF. CDR3 nucleotides: TGTGCCAGCAGCCGTGGGAGCCCTGAAGCTTTCTTT.

The V call is TRBV9, the J call TRBJ2-1; 9 bases match TRBD2. The trim removed 3 bases at V and 9 bases at J, leaving 7 bases unmatched. The CDR3 sequence is 14 residues long. Germline CDR1 SGDLS, CDR2 YYNGEE. The CDR3 region is CASSGPSGAGEQFF. CDR3 sequence (DNA): TGTGCCAGCAGCGGCCCTAGCGGGGCGGGTGAGCAGTTCTTC.

This clone came up a few times. The V call is TRBV4-1, the J call TRBJ2-3, with 11 bases that match TRBD1. V was pared by 2 bases and J by 5 bases, with 6 bases of the junction left unmatched. Germline V gives CDR1 MGHRA, CDR2 YSYEKL. The CDR3 runs to 16 residues. The CDR3 coding sequence is TGCGCCAGCAGCCAACCCGGACAGGGGGCGGGAGATACGCAGTATTTT. Amino acids: CASSQPGQGAGDTQYF.

CDR3 sequence: CATRIGQGLNTEAFF. CDR3 nucleotides: TGTGCCACCCGCATCGGACAGGGGCTGAACACTGAAGCTTTCTTT. The V and J genes are TRBV27 and TRBJ1-1, with TRBD1 matching 9 bases. Trimming cost V 10 bases and J 0 bases; bases outside gene matches: 9. Per germline, CDR1 MNHEY and CDR2 SMNVEV (reference sequence). The CDR3 spans 15 residues.

V and J are TRBV2 and TRBJ1-2; perhaps TRBD1 as D (6 bases). Trimming left V 4 bases short and J 1 base short, with 19 bases between. CDR1 SNHLY and CDR2 FYNNEI come from the germline V gene. The CDR3 spans 17 residues. CDR3 in DNA: TGTGCCAGCAGTGGACCTGGGGGCTCCGGGCGTAACTATGGCTACACCTTC. Its translation: CASSGPGGSGRNYGYTF.